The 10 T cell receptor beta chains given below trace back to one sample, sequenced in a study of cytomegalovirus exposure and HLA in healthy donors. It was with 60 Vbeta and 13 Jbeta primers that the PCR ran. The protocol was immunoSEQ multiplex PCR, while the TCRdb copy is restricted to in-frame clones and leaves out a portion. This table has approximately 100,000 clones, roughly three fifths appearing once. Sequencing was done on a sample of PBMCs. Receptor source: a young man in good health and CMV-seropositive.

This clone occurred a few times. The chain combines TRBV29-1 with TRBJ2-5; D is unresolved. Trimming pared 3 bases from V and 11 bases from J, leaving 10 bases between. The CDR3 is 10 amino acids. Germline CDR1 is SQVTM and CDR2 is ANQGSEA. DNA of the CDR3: TGCAGCGTTGATGCGGTCACTCAGTACTTC. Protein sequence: CSVDAVTQYF.

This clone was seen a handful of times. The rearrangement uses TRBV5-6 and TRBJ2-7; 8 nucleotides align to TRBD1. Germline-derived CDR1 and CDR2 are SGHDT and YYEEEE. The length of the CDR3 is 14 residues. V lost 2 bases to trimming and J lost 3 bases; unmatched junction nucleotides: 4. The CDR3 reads CASSFRDRLYEQYF. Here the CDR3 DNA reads TGTGCCAGCAGCTTCCGGGACAGGCTCTACGAGCAGTACTTC.

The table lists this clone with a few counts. This chain's CDR3 is CASSLVPSGGYNEQFF. The DNA for the CDR3 is TGTGCCAGCAGCTTAGTTCCTAGCGGGGGGTACAATGAGCAGTTCTTC. The J gene is TRBJ2-1, the V gene TRBV7-2, with TRBD2 matching over 11 bases. This CDR3 contains 16 residues. CDR1 is SGHTA, CDR2 FQGNSA, per germline. Losses at the gene ends were 1 base for V and 4 bases for J; bases not matched to a gene: 3. The variable domain in full, with the rest retrieved from reference TRBV7-2 and TRBJ2-1, is GAGVSQSPSNKVTEKGKDVELRCDPISGHTALYWYRQSLGQGLEFLIYFQGNSAPDKSGLPSDRFSAERTGGSVSTLTIQRTQQEDSAVYLCASSLVPSGGYNEQFFGPGTRLTVL.

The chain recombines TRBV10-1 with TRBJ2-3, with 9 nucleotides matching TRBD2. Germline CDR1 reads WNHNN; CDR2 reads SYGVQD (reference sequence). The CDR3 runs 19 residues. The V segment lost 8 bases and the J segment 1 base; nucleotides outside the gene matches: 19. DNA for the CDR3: TGCGCCAGCGTTGAGGGGGTATTAGCTAGCGGGGACCGCACAGATACGCAGTATTTT. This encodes CASVEGVLASGDRTDTQYF.

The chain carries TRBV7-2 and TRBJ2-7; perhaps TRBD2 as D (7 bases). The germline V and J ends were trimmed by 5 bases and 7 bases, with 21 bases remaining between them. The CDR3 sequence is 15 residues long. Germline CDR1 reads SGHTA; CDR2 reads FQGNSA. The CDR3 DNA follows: TGTGCCAGCAGCGTCACCGGGGACGGGGGGCTGGAGCAGTACTTC. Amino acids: CASSVTGDGGLEQYF.

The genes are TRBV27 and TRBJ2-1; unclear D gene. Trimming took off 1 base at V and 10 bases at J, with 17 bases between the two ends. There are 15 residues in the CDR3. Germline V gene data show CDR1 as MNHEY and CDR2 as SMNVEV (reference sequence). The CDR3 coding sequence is TGTGCCAGCAGTTTATGGTTGGGCCGGTCGAGAGAGCAGTTCTTC. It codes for CASSLWLGRSREQFF.

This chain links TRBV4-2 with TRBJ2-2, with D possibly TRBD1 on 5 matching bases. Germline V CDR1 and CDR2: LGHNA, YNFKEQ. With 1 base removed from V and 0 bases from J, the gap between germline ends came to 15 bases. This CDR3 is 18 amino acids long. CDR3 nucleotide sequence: TGTGCCAGCAGCCAAGGGGGCCACAGCGCGTCGAACACCGGGGAGCTGTTTTTT. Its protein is CASSQGGHSASNTGELFF.

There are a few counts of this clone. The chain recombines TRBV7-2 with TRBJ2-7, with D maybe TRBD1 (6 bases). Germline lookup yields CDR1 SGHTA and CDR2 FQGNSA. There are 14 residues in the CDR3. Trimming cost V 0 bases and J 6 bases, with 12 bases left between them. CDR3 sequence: CASSLAQGQGEQYF. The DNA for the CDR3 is TGTGCCAGCAGCTTAGCACAGGGTCAAGGCGAGCAGTACTTC.

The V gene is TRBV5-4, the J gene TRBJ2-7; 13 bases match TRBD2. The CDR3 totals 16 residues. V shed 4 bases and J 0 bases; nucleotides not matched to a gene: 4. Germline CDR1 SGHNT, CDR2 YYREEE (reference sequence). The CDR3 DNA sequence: TGTGCCAGCAGCCCGACTAGCGGGGGGCTCTCCTACGAGCAGTACTTC. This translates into CASSPTSGGLSYEQYF.

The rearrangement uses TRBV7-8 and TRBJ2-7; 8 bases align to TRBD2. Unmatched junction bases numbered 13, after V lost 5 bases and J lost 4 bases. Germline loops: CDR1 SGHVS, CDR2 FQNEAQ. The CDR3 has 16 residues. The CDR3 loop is CASSRYVSGGMYEQYF. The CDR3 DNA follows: TGTGCCAGCAGCCGATACGTCTCGGGGGGGATGTACGAGCAGTACTTC. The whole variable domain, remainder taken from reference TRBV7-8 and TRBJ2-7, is GAGVSQSPRYKVAKRGQDVALRCDPISGHVSLFWYQQALGQGPEFLTYFQNEAQLDKSGLPSDRFFAERPEGSVSTLKIQRTQQEDSAVYLCASSRYVSGGMYEQYFGPGTRLTVT.